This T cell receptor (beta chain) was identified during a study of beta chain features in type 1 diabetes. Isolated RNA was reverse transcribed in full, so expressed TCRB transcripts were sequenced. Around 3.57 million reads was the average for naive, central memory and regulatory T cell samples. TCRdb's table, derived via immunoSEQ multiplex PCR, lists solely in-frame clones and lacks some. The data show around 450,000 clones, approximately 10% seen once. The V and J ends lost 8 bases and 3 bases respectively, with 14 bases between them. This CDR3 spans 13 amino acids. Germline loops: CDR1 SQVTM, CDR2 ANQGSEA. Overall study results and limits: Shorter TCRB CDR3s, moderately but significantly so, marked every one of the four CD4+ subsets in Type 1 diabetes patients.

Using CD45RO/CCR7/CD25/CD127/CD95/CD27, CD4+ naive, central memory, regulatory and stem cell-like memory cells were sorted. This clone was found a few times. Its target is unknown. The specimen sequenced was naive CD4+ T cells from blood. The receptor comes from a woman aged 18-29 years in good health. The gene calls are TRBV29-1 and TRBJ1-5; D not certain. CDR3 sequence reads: CSPRAGPNQPQHF. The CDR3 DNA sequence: TGCAGCCCTCGGGCAGGCCCCAATCAGCCCCAGCATTTT.